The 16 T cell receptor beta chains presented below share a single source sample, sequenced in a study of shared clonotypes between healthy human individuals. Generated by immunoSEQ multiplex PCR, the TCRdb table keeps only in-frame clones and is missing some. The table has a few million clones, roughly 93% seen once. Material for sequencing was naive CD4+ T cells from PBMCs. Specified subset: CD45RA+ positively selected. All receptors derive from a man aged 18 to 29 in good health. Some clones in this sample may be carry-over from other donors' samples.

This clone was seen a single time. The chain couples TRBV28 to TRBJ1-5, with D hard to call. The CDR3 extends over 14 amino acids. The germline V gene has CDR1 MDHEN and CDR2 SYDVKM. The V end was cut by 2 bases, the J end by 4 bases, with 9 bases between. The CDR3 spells CASSLINGNQPQHF. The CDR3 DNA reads TGTGCCAGCAGTTTAATAAACGGGAATCAGCCCCAGCATTTT.

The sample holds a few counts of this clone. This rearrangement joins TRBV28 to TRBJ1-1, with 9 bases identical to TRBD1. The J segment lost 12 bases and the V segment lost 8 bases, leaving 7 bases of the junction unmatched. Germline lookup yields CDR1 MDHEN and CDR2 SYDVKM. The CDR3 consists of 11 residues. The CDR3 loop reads CASQDRGLTFF. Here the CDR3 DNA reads TGTGCCAGCCAGGACAGGGGCTTGACTTTCTTT.

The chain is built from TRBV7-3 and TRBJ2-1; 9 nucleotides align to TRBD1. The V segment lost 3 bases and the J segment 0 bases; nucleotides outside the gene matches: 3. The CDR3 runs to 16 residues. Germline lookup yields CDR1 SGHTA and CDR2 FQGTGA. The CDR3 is CASSFEDRGSYNEQFF. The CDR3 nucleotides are TGTGCCAGCAGCTTCGAGGACAGGGGCTCCTACAATGAGCAGTTCTTC.

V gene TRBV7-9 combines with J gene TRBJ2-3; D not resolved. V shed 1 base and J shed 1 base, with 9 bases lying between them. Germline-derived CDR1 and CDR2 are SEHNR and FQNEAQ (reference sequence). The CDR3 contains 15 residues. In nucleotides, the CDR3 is TGTGCCAGCAGCTTAGGGGGAACGGGCACAGATACGCAGTATTTT. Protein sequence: CASSLGGTGTDTQYF.

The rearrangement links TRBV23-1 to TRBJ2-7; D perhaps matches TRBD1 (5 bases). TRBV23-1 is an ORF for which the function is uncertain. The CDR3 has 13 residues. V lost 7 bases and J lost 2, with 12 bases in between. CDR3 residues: CASTQGQTYEQYF. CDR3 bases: TGCGCCAGCACCCAGGGTCAAACCTACGAGCAGTACTTC.

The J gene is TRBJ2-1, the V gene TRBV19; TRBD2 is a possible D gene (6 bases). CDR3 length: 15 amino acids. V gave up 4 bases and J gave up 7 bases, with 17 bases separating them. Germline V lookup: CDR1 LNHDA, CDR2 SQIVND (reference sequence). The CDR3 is CASSKRLVRMNEQFF. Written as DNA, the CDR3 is TGTGCCAGTAGTAAAAGACTAGTCAGGATGAATGAGCAGTTCTTC. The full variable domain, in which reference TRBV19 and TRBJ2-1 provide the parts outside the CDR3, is DGGITQSPKYLFRKEGQNVTLSCEQNLNHDAMYWYRQDPGQGLRLIYYSQIVNDFQKGDIAEGYSVSREKKESFPLTVTSAQKNPTAFYLCASSKRLVRMNEQFFGPGTRLTVL.

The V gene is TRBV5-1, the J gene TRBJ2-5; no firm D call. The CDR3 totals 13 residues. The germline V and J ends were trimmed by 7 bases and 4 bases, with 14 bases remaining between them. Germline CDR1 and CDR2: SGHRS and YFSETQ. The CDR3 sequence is CASGRTLLETQYF. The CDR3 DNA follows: TGCGCCAGCGGCCGGACCCTCCTAGAGACCCAGTACTTC.

CDR3 sequence reads: CASSPSGLNTEAFF. For the CDR3, the DNA is TGTGCCAGCAGTCCCTCAGGGTTGAACACTGAAGCTTTCTTT. This rearrangement joins TRBV11-2 to TRBJ1-1, with D possibly TRBD1 on 5 matching bases. V lost 6 bases and J 0 bases, leaving 11 bases between the germline ends. Germline V gives CDR1 SGHAT, CDR2 FQNNGV. The CDR3 sequence is 14 residues long.

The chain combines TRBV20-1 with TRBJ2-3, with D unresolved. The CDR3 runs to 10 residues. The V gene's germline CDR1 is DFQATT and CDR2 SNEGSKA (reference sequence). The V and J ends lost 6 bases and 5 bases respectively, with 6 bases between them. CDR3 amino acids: CSALVDTQYF. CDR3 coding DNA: TGCAGTGCCCTAGTAGATACGCAGTATTTT.

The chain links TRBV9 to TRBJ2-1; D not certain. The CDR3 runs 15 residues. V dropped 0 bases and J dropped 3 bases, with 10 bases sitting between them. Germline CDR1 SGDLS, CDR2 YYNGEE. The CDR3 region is CASSVGTGDYNEQFF. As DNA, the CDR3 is TGTGCCAGCAGCGTAGGGACGGGTGACTACAATGAGCAGTTCTTC.

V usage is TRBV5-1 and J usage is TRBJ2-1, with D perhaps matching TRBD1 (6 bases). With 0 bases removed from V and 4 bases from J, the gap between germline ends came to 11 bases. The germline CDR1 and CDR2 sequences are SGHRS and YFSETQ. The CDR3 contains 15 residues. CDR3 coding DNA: TGCGCCAGCAGCTTGGTAGGGGGTGGTTACAATGAGCAGTTCTTC. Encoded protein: CASSLVGGGYNEQFF.

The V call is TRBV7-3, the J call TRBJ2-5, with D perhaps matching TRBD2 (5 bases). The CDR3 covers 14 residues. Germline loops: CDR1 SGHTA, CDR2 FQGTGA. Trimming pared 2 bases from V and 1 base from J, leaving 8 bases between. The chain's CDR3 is CASSLLSGQETQYF. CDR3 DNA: TGTGCCAGCAGCTTACTCAGCGGCCAAGAGACCCAGTACTTC.

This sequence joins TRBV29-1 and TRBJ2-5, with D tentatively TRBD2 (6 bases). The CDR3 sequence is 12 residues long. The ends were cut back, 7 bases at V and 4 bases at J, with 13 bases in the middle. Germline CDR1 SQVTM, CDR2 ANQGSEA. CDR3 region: CSGRGWGETQYF. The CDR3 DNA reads TGCAGCGGGCGGGGTTGGGGAGAGACCCAGTACTTC.

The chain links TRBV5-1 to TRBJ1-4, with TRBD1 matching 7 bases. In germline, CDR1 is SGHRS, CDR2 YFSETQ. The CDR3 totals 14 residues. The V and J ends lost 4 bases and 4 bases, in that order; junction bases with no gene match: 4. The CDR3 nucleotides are TGCGCCAGCAGCGGGACAGACGGTAATGAAAAACTGTTTTTT. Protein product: CASSGTDGNEKLFF. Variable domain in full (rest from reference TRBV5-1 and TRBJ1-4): KAGVTQTPRYLIKTRGQQVTLSCSPISGHRSVSWYQQTPGQGLQFLFEYFSETQRNKGNFPGRFSGRQFSNSRSEMNVSTLELGDSALYLCASSGTDGNEKLFFGSGTQLSVL.

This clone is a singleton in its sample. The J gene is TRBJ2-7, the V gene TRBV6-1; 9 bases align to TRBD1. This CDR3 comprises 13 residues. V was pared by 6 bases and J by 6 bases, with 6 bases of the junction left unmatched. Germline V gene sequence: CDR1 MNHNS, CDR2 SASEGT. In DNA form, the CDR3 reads TGTGCCAGCAGGCGGACAGGGGTCGCCGAGCAGTACTTC. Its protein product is CASRRTGVAEQYF.

Here the CDR3 DNA reads TGCGCCAGCAGCCATGATACTAGCGGGTACTTCGGGGAGCTGTTTTTT. Protein product: CASSHDTSGYFGELFF. The chain combines TRBV4-3 with TRBJ2-2, with 9 positions matching TRBD2. The J segment lost 7 bases and the V segment lost 3 bases, leaving 9 bases of the junction unmatched. This CDR3 comprises 16 residues. Germline CDR1 LGHNA, CDR2 YSLEER.